A selection of T cell receptor beta chains follows, all from one sample in a study of blood T cell repertoires in COVID-19. Profiled with immunoSEQ multiplex PCR; TCRdb holds only in-frame clones, not every one. The sample carries 150,000 to 200,000 clones, 84% recorded once. Sequenced: peripheral blood. The receptors originated from a woman of 80 years or more with acute or convalescent COVID-19. Each CDR3 is given with its conserved first and last residue. D genes are given only for firm matches. Size is stated for part of the rows, as once, few or many counts, or as a class when the clone is expanded.

clone_size | d_call | j_call | v_call | cdr3_aa | cdr3_nt
NA | NA | TRBJ2-7 | TRBV19 | CASSDRFYEQYF | TGTGCCAGTAGTGACAGGTTCTACGAGCAGTACTTC
NA | NA | TRBJ1-1 | TRBV6-1 | CASSELSGKAEAFF | TGTGCCAGCAGTGAATTGTCAGGGAAGGCTGAAGCTTTCTTT
NA | NA | TRBJ2-4 | TRBV10-1 | CASSDGGPAKNIQYF | TGCGCCAGCAGTGACGGGGGGCCCGCCAAAAACATTCAGTACTTC
NA | TRBD2 | TRBJ2-3 | TRBV29-1 | CSVGLGAGVTDTQYF | TGCAGCGTTGGGTTAGGGGCGGGGGTGACAGATACGCAGTATTTT
NA | NA | TRBJ2-1 | TRBV6-6 | CATIGSSGNEQFF | TGTGCCACAATCGGGAGCTCTGGCAATGAGCAGTTCTTC
NA | NA | TRBJ2-7 | TRBV24-1 | CATSLTGEYEQYF | TGTGCCACCAGCCTGACAGGAGAGTACGAGCAGTACTTC
NA | TRBD2 | TRBJ2-5 | TRBV7-8 | CASSPWTSGGGETQYF | TGTGCCAGCAGCCCCTGGACTAGCGGGGGCGGAGAGACCCAGTACTTC
NA | TRBD2 | TRBJ2-3 | TRBV19 | CASKRGEWGTDTQYF | TGTGCCAGTAAACGGGGGGAGTGGGGCACAGATACGCAGTATTTT
few | NA | TRBJ1-1 | TRBV6-5 | CASSWGGPDTEAFF | TGTGCCAGCAGCTGGGGGGGGCCGGACACTGAAGCTTTCTTT
NA | TRBD1 | TRBJ2-2 | TRBV2 | CASRRDRGRTGELFF | TGTGCCAGCAGAAGGGACAGGGGAAGGACCGGGGAGCTGTTTTTT
NA | TRBD1 | TRBJ1-2 | TRBV7-8 | CASSLEQGGGYTF | TGTGCCAGCAGCTTAGAACAGGGGGGTGGCTACACCTTC
NA | NA | TRBJ2-7 | TRBV28 | CASSFPNQPGEQYF | TGTGCCAGCAGTTTCCCCAATCAACCGGGCGAGCAGTACTTC
NA | NA | TRBJ2-5 | TRBV9 | CASSVDPGSETQYF | TGTGCCAGCAGCGTAGATCCAGGGTCAGAGACCCAGTACTTC
NA | NA | TRBJ2-5 | TRBV12-3/TRBV12-4 | CASSQQGWETQYF | TGTGCCAGCAGTCAACAGGGCTGGGAGACCCAGTACTTC
NA | TRBD1 | TRBJ1-2 | TRBV28 | CASSRTGGGKDGYTF | TGTGCCAGCAGCCGCACAGGGGGGGGCAAGGATGGCTACACCTTC
once | NA | TRBJ1-1 | TRBV7-9 | CASSLSPGAGTEAFF | TGTGCCAGCAGCCTCAGTCCTGGAGCGGGGACTGAAGCTTTCTTT
NA | NA | TRBJ1-4 | TRBV19 | CASSQRQGFNEKLFF | TGTGCCAGTAGCCAGAGGCAGGGGTTCAATGAAAAACTGTTTTTT
NA | TRBD1 | TRBJ1-1 | TRBV9 | CASSLMTGTEAFF | TGTGCCAGCAGCCTGATGACAGGGACTGAAGCTTTCTTT
NA | TRBD1 | TRBJ2-7 | TRBV10-3 | CAISGSGGTGYYEQYF | TGTGCCATCAGTGGTTCCGGCGGGACAGGGTATTACGAGCAGTACTTC
NA | NA | TRBJ2-7 | TRBV27 | CASSFPRETLYEQYF | TGTGCCAGCAGTTTTCCCCGGGAGACTTTATACGAGCAGTACTTC
NA | NA | TRBJ2-7 | TRBV3-1/TRBV3-2 | CASSQDGHYEQYF | TGTGCCAGCAGCCAAGATGGGCACTACGAGCAGTACTTC
NA | NA | TRBJ1-2 | TRBV5-1 | CASSFRLRYGYTF | TGCGCCAGCAGCTTCCGACTCCGGTATGGCTACACCTTC
NA | NA | TRBJ1-4 | TRBV7-9 | CASSSIGGLGNEKLFF | TGTGCCAGCAGCTCCATCGGGGGTCTTGGAAATGAAAAACTGTTTTTT
NA | TRBD2 | TRBJ2-5 | TRBV5-8 | CASMVAGISETQYF | TGTGCCAGCATGGTAGCGGGAATCTCTGAGACCCAGTACTTC
NA | NA | TRBJ1-2 | TRBV19 | CASSIGPRRGYGYTF | TGTGCCAGTAGTATAGGCCCTCGGAGGGGCTATGGCTACACCTTC
NA | NA | TRBJ1-6 | TRBV7-2 | CASSLFGSGSPLHF | TGTGCCAGCAGCTTATTCGGGTCGGGATCACCCCTCCACTTT
NA | NA | TRBJ2-5 | TRBV7-2 | CASSLDQGGETQYF | TGTGCCAGCAGCTTAGATCAGGGGGGAGAGACCCAGTACTTC
NA | TRBD2 | TRBJ2-1 | TRBV6-1 | CASSDQGLAGGYNEQFF | TGTGCCAGCAGTGACCAGGGACTAGCGGGAGGTTACAATGAGCAGTTCTTC
NA | NA | TRBJ2-7 | TRBV20-1 | CSASENRPTEQYF | TGCAGTGCTAGTGAAAACAGACCTACTGAGCAGTACTTC
few | NA | TRBJ1-4 | TRBV5-6 | CASSFREMDRTNEKLFF | TGTGCCAGCAGCTTCCGAGAGATGGACAGAACTAATGAAAAACTGTTTTTT
NA | TRBD2 | TRBJ2-5 | TRBV6-1 | CASSEYFAGETETQYF | TGTGCCAGCAGTGAATACTTTGCGGGAGAGACCGAGACCCAGTACTTC
NA | TRBD1 | TRBJ1-5 | TRBV6-6 | CASSPRQGNQPQHF | TGTGCCAGCAGTCCACGACAGGGGAATCAGCCCCAGCATTTT
NA | NA | TRBJ1-2 | TRBV18 | CASSQSNRNYGYTF | TGTGCCAGCTCACAAAGCAACAGGAACTATGGCTACACCTTC
NA | NA | TRBJ1-4 | TRBV5-1 | CASSQAGEGTNEKLFF | TGCGCCAGCAGCCAAGCAGGGGAGGGGACTAATGAAAAACTGTTTTTT
NA | TRBD2 | TRBJ2-1 | TRBV28 | CASSFHPGTSFKDEQFF | TGTGCCAGCAGTTTCCATCCCGGGACTAGTTTTAAAGATGAGCAGTTCTTC
once | NA | TRBJ1-4 | TRBV6-1 | CASSEFGGVTTEKLFF | TGTGCCAGCAGTGAATTCGGGGGGGTTACGACGGAAAAACTGTTTTTT
NA | NA | TRBJ2-3 | TRBV6-5 | CASSNFGGTDTQYF | TGTGCCAGCAGTAACTTCGGTGGCACAGATACGCAGTATTTT
NA | NA | TRBJ1-4 | TRBV15 | CATSRDETDEKLFF | TGTGCCACCAGCAGAGATGAAACAGATGAAAAACTGTTTTTT
NA | TRBD2 | TRBJ2-1 | TRBV6-5 | CASSYSGGPADEQFF | TGTGCCAGCAGTTACTCGGGAGGGCCGGCTGATGAGCAGTTCTTC
NA | TRBD1 | TRBJ2-7 | TRBV19 | CASSIGQGLYF | TGTGCCAGTAGTATTGGACAGGGACTGTACTTC
NA | TRBD1 | TRBJ2-3 | TRBV7-2 | CASSLDQTGGTDTQYF | TGTGCCAGCAGCTTAGACCAGACAGGGGGCACAGATACGCAGTATTTT
NA | NA | TRBJ2-3 | TRBV27 | CASRQSGFTDTQYF | TGTGCCAGCAGACAAAGCGGGTTCACAGATACGCAGTATTTT
NA | NA | TRBJ2-7 | TRBV7-2 | CASSLADPRDSGTYEQYF | TGTGCCAGCAGCTTAGCCGATCCTCGGGACTCCGGGACCTACGAGCAGTACTTC
NA | NA | TRBJ1-2 | TRBV5-4 | CASSLPPGTTYGYTF | TGTGCCAGCAGCTTGCCACCCGGGACAACCTATGGCTACACCTTC
many | TRBD2 | TRBJ2-1 | TRBV10-3 | CAISESGLAGLSSYNEQFF | TGTGCCATCAGTGAGTCCGGACTAGCGGGGCTTAGCTCCTACAATGAGCAGTTCTTC
NA | NA | TRBJ2-1 | TRBV9 | CASSGSPAAYNEQFF | TGTGCCAGCAGCGGCTCACCTGCGGCCTACAATGAGCAGTTCTTC
NA | NA | TRBJ2-3 | TRBV18 | CASSPPGGGLTDTQYF | TGTGCCAGCTCACCCCCTGGCGGGGGCCTCACAGATACGCAGTATTTT
NA | NA | TRBJ1-6 | TRBV2 | CASRDWKDSSYNSPLHF | TGTGCCAGCAGAGATTGGAAGGACAGCTCCTATAATTCACCCCTCCACTTT
few | TRBD1 | TRBJ2-2 | TRBV7-2 | CASSIGQGWTGELFF | TGTGCCAGCAGCATCGGACAGGGATGGACCGGGGAGCTGTTTTTT
once | NA | TRBJ1-1 | TRBV29-1 | CSVPTEFTEAFF | TGCAGCGTTCCGACAGAATTCACTGAAGCTTTCTTT
NA | TRBD2 | TRBJ2-3 | TRBV4-2 | CASSRSTSGGTTDTQYF | TGTGCCAGCAGCCGGTCGACTAGCGGGGGTACCACAGATACGCAGTATTTT
NA | NA | TRBJ1-1 | TRBV6-5 | CASSPSGPLAEAFF | TGTGCCAGCAGTCCCAGTGGTCCGCTCGCTGAAGCTTTCTTT
NA | TRBD2 | TRBJ2-1 | TRBV24-1 | CATSPRGGSYHYNEQFF | TGTGCCACCAGTCCTCGGGGAGGGTCCTATCACTACAATGAGCAGTTCTTC
once | NA | TRBJ1-1 | TRBV7-3 | CASSLQGNTEAFF | TGTGCCAGCAGCCTCCAGGGAAACACTGAAGCTTTCTTT